This T cell receptor beta chain was sequenced for a study of T cell changes during pregnancy in multiple sclerosis. Germline V gene lookup returns CDR1 SNHLY and CDR2 FYNNEI. V was clipped by 5 bases and J by 4 bases; unmatched bases: 4. The CDR3 has 14 amino acids. Some clones are missing from TCRdb's copy, which holds only in-frame ones; the method was immunoSEQ multiplex PCR. The profile shows approximately 30,000 clones, more than 70% of them singletons. The sequence came from a female donor with multiple sclerosis, enrolled in a pregnancy study. The J gene is TRBJ2-5, the V gene TRBV2; 10 bases are a match to TRBD2. This material consisted of CD8+ T cells from peripheral blood mononuclear cells, taken in the first trimester of pregnancy. Here the CDR3 DNA reads TGTGCCAGCAGTCGTCGACTAGCGGGAGAGACCCAGTACTTC. Protein sequence: CASSRRLAGETQYF.